The 32 T cell receptor beta chains listed next were all sequenced from one sample in a study of neurological immune-mediated disorders. TCRdb itself ran the 5' RACE reads through MiXCR, one entry per CDR3 protein. The data show 16,000 or so distinct CDR3 sequences, with approximately 9.1% seen just once and about 40% held by the top ten. Sequenced sample: CD8+ T cells from blood. The receptor set was obtained from a middle-aged man in good health.

This clonotype came up many times. V and J are TRBV12-3 or TRBV12-4 and TRBJ2-1, with D hard to call. The ends were cut back, 2 bases at V and 6 bases at J, with 17 bases in the middle. The CDR3 runs to 16 residues. The CDR3, as DNA: TGTGCCAGCAGTTTAAATTGTCTCTACCTAGGCAATGAGCAGTTCTTC. This gives the protein CASSLNCLYLGNEQFF.

This clonotype was picked up many times. The chain carries TRBV5-6 and TRBJ2-7; TRBD2 might be the D (7 bases). The V and J ends lost 0 bases and 0 bases respectively, with 13 bases between them. This CDR3 is 16 amino acids long. Germline V CDR1 and CDR2: SGHDT, YYEEEE. In DNA form, the CDR3 reads TGTGCCAGCAGCTTGGCGGGGGGCTGGAGCTCCTACGAGCAGTACTTC. As protein: CASSLAGGWSSYEQYF.

At least ten counts were recorded for this clonotype. The rearrangement joins TRBV6-2 or TRBV6-3 to TRBJ1-5; D might be TRBD1 (6 bases). The CDR3 sequence is 13 residues long. The germline V gene encodes CDR1 MNHEY and CDR2 SVGEGT. V was cut by 7 bases and J by 4 bases, with 11 bases left in between. The CDR3 DNA reads TGTGCCAGCACCAGGACAGTGAATCAGCCCCAGCATTTT. This gives the protein CASTRTVNQPQHF.

This clonotype has ten or more counts. The chain carries TRBV20-1 and TRBJ2-7; D ambiguous. V was trimmed by 0 bases and J by 2 bases, leaving 11 bases between them. Looked up from germline, CDR1 is DFQATT and CDR2 is SNEGSKA (reference sequence). CDR3 length: 14 amino acids. DNA of the CDR3: TGCAGTGCTAGAGATCCCTACACAACCTACGAGCAGTACTTC. This translates into CSARDPYTTYEQYF.

This clonotype was counted many times. This chain joins TRBV15 and TRBJ2-2; perhaps TRBD2 as D (5 bases). This CDR3 is built from 16 residues. Trimming pared 3 bases from V and 6 bases from J, leaving 17 bases between. Germline lookup yields CDR1 LNHNV and CDR2 YYDKDF (reference sequence). The CDR3 here is CATSSLAALKAGELFF. CDR3 bases: TGTGCCACCAGCAGTCTAGCAGCGCTGAAGGCCGGGGAGCTGTTTTTT.

The table lists this clonotype with many counts. The chain has TRBV4-1 and TRBJ2-7, with TRBD2 matching over 12 bases. With 4 bases clipped from V and 2 bases from J, the junction kept 3 bases outside the gene matches. The germline CDR1 and CDR2 sequences are MGHRA and YSYEKL. The CDR3 spans 15 residues. The DNA of the CDR3 is TGCGCCAGCAGCCTTCGGACTAGCGGGGCCTACGAGCAGTACTTC. This translates into CASSLRTSGAYEQYF.

This clonotype was counted at least ten times. The chain employs TRBV7-8 and TRBJ1-5, with D possibly TRBD1 on 5 matching bases. Germline CDR1 is SGHVS and CDR2 is FQNEAQ. The V end lost 5 bases, the J end lost 1 base, and 15 bases lay between the germline ends. CDR3 length: 16 amino acids. The CDR3 DNA reads as TGTGCCAGCAGCCCAGGGACCTTACGGAGCAATCAGCCCCAGCATTTT. Its translation is CASSPGTLRSNQPQHF.

This clonotype was detected many times. The chain couples TRBV12-3 or TRBV12-4 to TRBJ1-6; 7 positions match TRBD1. V shed 5 bases, J shed 7 bases, and the junction held 14 bases outside the gene matches. The CDR3 runs 17 residues. The CDR3 protein is CASSPRAGTASNSPLHF. CDR3 bases: TGTGCCAGCAGTCCCCGTGCCGGGACAGCTTCGAATTCACCCCTCCACTTT.

In its sample, this clonotype was seen many times. The chain links TRBV14 to TRBJ2-3; 7 positions agree with TRBD2. V lost 4 bases and J lost 4; bases outside the gene matches: 17. Germline V CDR1 and CDR2: SGHDN, FVKESK. CDR3 length equals 18 residues. In nucleotides, the CDR3 is TGTGCCAGCAGCCCCTCTGTACTGACTAGCCCCGGCCCAGATACGCAGTATTTT. This translates into CASSPSVLTSPGPDTQYF.

This clonotype has at least ten counts. The chain links TRBV20-1 to TRBJ2-2; 11 bases agree with TRBD2. The length of the CDR3 is 16 residues. The trim removed 1 base at V and 5 bases at J, leaving 6 bases unmatched. The germline V gene encodes CDR1 DFQATT and CDR2 SNEGSKA (reference sequence). The CDR3 is CSARGLLAGETGELFF. The CDR3 DNA reads TGCAGTGCTAGAGGTTTACTAGCGGGAGAGACCGGGGAGCTGTTTTTT.

This rearrangement joins TRBV5-1 to TRBJ2-1; D gene ambiguous. V was shortened by 0 bases and J by 5 bases, with 0 bases between the two germline ends. The CDR3 spans 11 residues. CDR1 and CDR2 from the germline V gene are SGHRS and YFSETQ. The CDR3 sequence is CASSLDNEQFF. The CDR3 region has the DNA TGCGCCAGCAGCTTGGACAATGAGCAGTTCTTC.

This clonotype was observed many times. This chain links TRBV28 with TRBJ2-4; TRBD1 agrees at 7 bases. After removal of 5 bases from V and 4 bases from J, the junction contained 5 bases not matched to a gene. The germline gives CDR1 MDHEN, CDR2 SYDVKM. The CDR3 loop spans 14 amino acids. CDR3 DNA sequence: TGTGCCAGCAGTAACCCCAGGGGGAAAAACATTCAGTACTTC. This sequence encodes CASSNPRGKNIQYF.

This clonotype was observed many times. The rearrangement joins TRBV27 to TRBJ2-5; TRBD2 aligns across 16 bases. The CDR3 has 16 residues. V trimming: 5 bases; J trimming: 6 bases; junction bases outside the gene matches: 6. The germline gives CDR1 MNHEY, CDR2 SMNVEV (reference sequence). CDR3 sequence reads: CASSPGTSGRVQTQYF. The DNA of the CDR3 is TGTGCCAGCAGTCCTGGGACTAGCGGGAGGGTACAGACCCAGTACTTC.

This clonotype was seen repeatedly, ten times or more. This chain connects TRBV7-2 to TRBJ2-1; no reliable D call. Trimming took off 5 bases at V and 1 base at J, with 9 bases between the two ends. CDR1 SGHTA and CDR2 FQGNSA come from the germline V gene. This CDR3 comprises 14 residues. The chain's CDR3 is CASSTSDSYNEQFF. The CDR3 DNA reads TGTGCCAGCAGCACATCGGATTCCTACAATGAGCAGTTCTTC.

This clonotype was found many times. This chain connects TRBV20-1 to TRBJ1-1, with D maybe TRBD1 (6 bases). Germline V gene sequence: CDR1 DFQATT, CDR2 SNEGSKA (reference sequence). The V end lost 6 bases, the J end lost 3 bases, and 11 bases lay between the germline ends. This CDR3 spans 12 amino acids. CDR3 amino acids: CSAGQLDTEAFF. CDR3 coding DNA: TGCAGTGCAGGACAGTTGGACACTGAAGCTTTCTTT.

This clonotype appeared many times. The chain recombines TRBV6-5 with TRBJ1-1, with unresolved D. Germline V CDR1 and CDR2: MNHEY, SVGAGI. The CDR3 covers 16 residues. The germline V and J ends were trimmed by 6 bases and 0 bases, with 17 bases remaining between them. The CDR3 DNA follows: TGTGCCAGCAGACCATGGCGTGCAGGCCTGAACACTGAAGCTTTCTTT. This encodes CASRPWRAGLNTEAFF.

This clonotype was detected many times. The rearrangement joins TRBV7-9 to TRBJ2-1; no reliable D call. With 6 bases removed from V and 3 bases from J, the gap between germline ends came to 6 bases. The CDR3 contains 12 residues. Germline V gene data show CDR1 as SEHNR and CDR2 as FQNEAQ (reference sequence). The CDR3 sequence: CASRSYYNEQFF. The CDR3 bases are TGTGCCAGCAGAAGCTACTACAATGAGCAGTTCTTC.

The sample holds many counts of this clonotype. This chain links TRBV5-1 with TRBJ2-4; the D gene could be TRBD1 or TRBD2 (5 bases each). This CDR3 has 14 residues. In germline, CDR1 is SGHRS, CDR2 YFSETQ. The V end was cut by 2 bases, the J end by 8 bases, with 14 bases between. CDR3 sequence: CASSFGEGDDIQYF. The CDR3 DNA sequence: TGCGCCAGCAGCTTCGGGGAAGGGGACGACATTCAGTACTTC.

This clonotype occurred many times. The V and J genes are TRBV28 and TRBJ2-3, with D perhaps TRBD1 (5 bases). The V end lost 7 bases, the J end lost 2 bases, and 13 bases lay between the germline ends. The CDR3 has 14 amino acids. Germline V gene sequence: CDR1 MDHEN, CDR2 SYDVKM. The CDR3 region is CASIPDTDTDTQYF. The DNA of the CDR3 is TGTGCCAGCATACCGGACACCGACACAGATACGCAGTATTTT.

Many counts were recorded for this clonotype. The gene calls are TRBV20-1 and TRBJ1-1; the D is unclear. The CDR3 is 14 residues long. Germline V gene sequence: CDR1 DFQATT, CDR2 SNEGSKA (reference sequence). Trimming took off 4 bases at V and 1 base at J, with 13 bases between the two ends. The CDR3 protein is CSAISPQTNTEAFF. The CDR3 DNA follows: TGCAGTGCTATATCCCCGCAAACGAACACTGAAGCTTTCTTT.

This clonotype was recorded at least ten times. The chain carries TRBV7-9 and TRBJ1-2; D call uncertain. The CDR3 is made up of 13 amino acids. Trimming cost V 8 bases and J 2 bases, with 12 bases left between them. The germline gives CDR1 SEHNR, CDR2 FQNEAQ (reference sequence). In DNA form, the CDR3 reads TGTGCCAGCCAGAGCGAAGGCAACTATGGCTACACCTTC. It yields the protein CASQSEGNYGYTF.

This clonotype was found once. The chain recombines TRBV19 with TRBJ1-1, with D uncertain. V lost 9 bases to trimming and J lost 1 base, with 9 bases between them. From germline, CDR1 is LNHDA and CDR2 SQIVND (reference sequence). The CDR3 loop spans 12 amino acids. The CDR3 DNA sequence: TGTGCCAGCGGCTGGGGGAACACTGAAGCTTTCTTT. Translated, it gives CASGWGNTEAFF.

This clonotype has at least ten counts. V usage is TRBV6-6 and J usage is TRBJ2-3; TRBD2 matches 12 bases. The germline V gene has CDR1 MNHNY and CDR2 SVGAGI (reference sequence). The CDR3 runs 16 residues. V lost 7 bases, J lost 1 base, and 6 bases stayed unmatched. The CDR3 coding sequence is TGTGCCAGCACCCTAGCGGGAGGGCCGGGCACAGATACGCAGTATTTT. Encoded protein: CASTLAGGPGTDTQYF.

There are many counts of this clonotype. This chain uses TRBV4-1 with TRBJ2-7, with TRBD2 matching over 9 bases. Per the germline V gene, CDR1 is MGHRA and CDR2 is YSYEKL. This CDR3 contains 15 residues. J gave up 2 bases and V 2 bases, and 4 bases lay outside the gene matches. The CDR3 loop is CASSQLTSGTYEQYF. The CDR3 DNA reads TGCGCCAGCAGCCAATTGACTAGCGGAACCTACGAGCAGTACTTC.

This clonotype came up many times. V usage is TRBV5-1 and J usage is TRBJ2-7, with D possibly matching TRBD2 (5 bases). Germline V CDR1 and CDR2: SGHRS, YFSETQ. There are 14 residues in the CDR3. The V and J ends lost 4 bases and 0 bases respectively, with 11 bases between them. CDR3 bases: TGCGCCAGCAGCCTCGGAGGTTACTCCTACGAGCAGTACTTC. Translation gives CASSLGGYSYEQYF.

V usage is TRBV4-1 and J usage is TRBJ2-1; D is undetermined. The length of the CDR3 is 13 residues. In germline, CDR1 is MGHRA, CDR2 YSYEKL. Trimming shortened V by 3 bases and J by 5 bases, and 8 bases separated the two germline ends. The CDR3 DNA follows: TGCGCCAGCAGCCATGGTAGCCACAATGAGCAGTTCTTC. Translation gives CASSHGSHNEQFF.

In its sample, this clonotype was seen many times. The chain has TRBV6-2 or TRBV6-3 and TRBJ2-3, with 9 bases lining up with TRBD2. Germline values: CDR1 MNHEY, CDR2 SVGEGT. V shed 0 bases, J shed 4 bases, and the junction held 8 bases outside the gene matches. This CDR3 has 17 amino acids. The CDR3 reads CASSYSMASGNSDTQYF. In DNA form, the CDR3 reads TGTGCCAGCAGTTACTCGATGGCTAGCGGGAACTCAGATACGCAGTATTTT.

This clonotype appeared many times. The chain is built from TRBV15 and TRBJ2-2, with a tentative D call TRBD1 (5 bases). V gave up 1 base and J gave up 6 bases, with 18 bases separating them. The CDR3 runs to 17 residues. CDR1 is LNHNV and CDR2 is YYDKDF in the germline V gene (reference sequence). Written as DNA, the CDR3 is TGTGCCACCAGCAGAGTCGTCGGGCAGGGAACCCCCGGGGAGCTGTTTTTT. Encoded protein: CATSRVVGQGTPGELFF.

In this sample, this clonotype turned up many times. V and J are TRBV3-1 and TRBJ2-1; D is perhaps TRBD2 (6 bases). Germline V gene lookup returns CDR1 LGHDT and CDR2 YNNKEL (reference sequence). V dropped 0 bases and J dropped 6 bases, with 15 bases sitting between them. The CDR3 length is 16 residues. This chain's CDR3 is CASSQDLTSRINEQFF. In DNA form, the CDR3 reads TGTGCCAGCAGCCAAGATTTAACTAGCCGCATCAATGAGCAGTTCTTC.

At least ten counts were recorded for this clonotype. V and J are TRBV30 and TRBJ2-3; TRBD1 is a possible D gene (6 bases). The CDR3 spans 17 residues. The germline V gene has CDR1 GTSNPN and CDR2 SVGIG (reference sequence). V lost 2 bases and J 4 bases, leaving 22 bases between the germline ends. The CDR3 DNA sequence: TGTGCCTGGAGTAGATCCCAAGACAGGATTTTCTCAGATACGCAGTATTTT. Its protein product is CAWSRSQDRIFSDTQYF.

Ten or more counts support this clonotype. The chain is built from TRBV9 and TRBJ2-2, with D hard to call. Germline lookup yields CDR1 SGDLS and CDR2 YYNGEE. V lost 0 bases and J lost 5, with 14 bases in between. The CDR3 spans 16 residues. CDR3 nucleotide sequence: TGTGCCAGCAGCGTAGGAGGTCAGATTGGTACCGGGGAGCTGTTTTTT. Translation gives CASSVGGQIGTGELFF. Supplemented by reference TRBV9 and TRBJ2-2, the full variable domain reads DSGVTQTPKHLITATGQRVTLRCSPRSGDLSVYWYQQSLDQGLQFLIQYYNGEERAKGNILERFSAQQFPDLHSELNLSSLELGDSALYFCASSVGGQIGTGELFFGEGSRLTVL.

This clonotype has at least ten counts. V and J are TRBV27 and TRBJ2-7; TRBD2 aligns across 13 bases. The CDR3 length is 16 residues. CDR1 is MNHEY and CDR2 is SMNVEV in the germline V gene (reference sequence). V gave up 3 bases and J gave up 4 bases; unmatched junction bases: 6. The CDR3 is CASSLRGLAGDYEQYF. CDR3 in DNA: TGTGCCAGCAGTTTGAGAGGACTAGCGGGAGATTACGAGCAGTACTTC.